The 8 T cell receptor beta chains listed next were all sequenced from one sample in a study of control samples from healthy donors and cancer patients. Assay used: immunoSEQ multiplex PCR; TCRdb lists only in-frame clones, some missing. This table has 95,000 to 150,000 clones, more than 70% appearing once. The sequenced material came from blood. The receptor source for this set is a man aged 50 to 60 in good health.

The J gene is TRBJ1-1, the V gene TRBV18, with 8 bases fitting TRBD1. The ends lost 3 bases at V and 5 bases at J; junction bases unmatched: 8. This CDR3 spans 15 amino acids. Germline V gene sequence: CDR1 KGHSH, CDR2 LQKENI. CDR3 residues: CASSPATGGGTEAFF. The DNA for the CDR3 is TGTGCCAGCTCACCGGCAACAGGGGGAGGTACTGAAGCTTTCTTT. The entire variable domain, with the rest obtained from reference TRBV18 and TRBJ1-1, is as follows: NAGVMQNPRHLVRRRGQEARLRCSPMKGHSHVYWYRQLPEEGLKFMVYLQKENIIDESGMPKERFSAEFPKEGPSILRIQQVVRGDSAAYFCASSPATGGGTEAFFGQGTRLTVV.

This clone was seen ten or more times. The chain uses TRBV6-6 and TRBJ2-7, with TRBD2 matching 10 bases. Germline CDR1 reads MNHNY; CDR2 reads SVGAGI (reference sequence). The CDR3 consists of 14 residues. V was pared by 7 bases and J by 2 bases, with 5 bases of the junction left unmatched. CDR3 residues: CASKRTSGTYEQYF. The CDR3 DNA reads TGTGCCAGCAAACGGACTAGCGGAACCTACGAGCAGTACTTC.

The chain couples TRBV2 to TRBJ2-5, with D tentatively TRBD2 (6 bases). This CDR3 has 14 amino acids. The germline CDR1 and CDR2 sequences are SNHLY and FYNNEI. V was pared by 0 bases and J by 5 bases, with 10 bases between. DNA of the CDR3: TGTGCCAGCAGTGAAGCAGGAGGGGAGGAGACCCAGTACTTC. As protein: CASSEAGGEETQYF.

The V gene is TRBV12-5, the J gene TRBJ1-2; no reliable D call. Germline-derived CDR1 and CDR2 are LGHNT and FRNRAP. V lost 3 bases to trimming and J lost 5 bases, with 13 bases between them. The CDR3 has 14 residues. The CDR3 protein is CASGLVGGGYGYTF. The CDR3, as DNA: TGTGCTAGTGGTTTAGTGGGAGGTGGTTATGGCTACACCTTC.

This rearrangement joins TRBV7-2 to TRBJ1-5; perhaps TRBD1 as D (6 bases). The CDR3 sequence is 13 residues long. Germline assignment: CDR1 SGHTA and CDR2 FQGNSA. Trimming shortened V by 3 bases and J by 4 bases, and 7 bases separated the two germline ends. The CDR3 region is CASSFGQNQPQHF. In DNA, the CDR3 is TGTGCCAGCAGCTTTGGACAGAATCAGCCCCAGCATTTT. Filled out from reference TRBV7-2 and TRBJ1-5, the complete variable domain reads GAGVSQSPSNKVTEKGKDVELRCDPISGHTALYWYRQSLGQGLEFLIYFQGNSAPDKSGLPSDRFSAERTGGSVSTLTIQRTQQEDSAVYLCASSFGQNQPQHFGDGTRLSIL.

The chain uses TRBV1 and TRBJ1-1. TRBV1 is a documented pseudogene. This CDR3 is built from 16 residues. CDR3 sequence (DNA): TGCACCAGCAGCCAAGATGGGGGGCATATGAACACTGAAGCTTTCTTT. Translating gives CTSSQDGGHMNTEAFF.

This clone showed up just once. The chain uses TRBV27 and TRBJ2-5, with D possibly TRBD1 on 6 matching bases. Germline-derived CDR1 and CDR2 are MNHEY and SMNVEV (reference sequence). The length of the CDR3 is 15 residues. V lost 1 base and J lost 5, with 14 bases in between. CDR3 protein: CASSLFVGAGETQYF. The DNA of the CDR3 is TGTGCCAGCAGTTTATTTGTGGGGGCAGGGGAGACCCAGTACTTC.

This chain uses TRBV7-2 with TRBJ2-7; 8 nucleotides align to TRBD1. The CDR3 runs to 14 residues. J gave up 5 bases and V 5 bases, and 8 bases lay outside the gene matches. The germline V gene encodes CDR1 SGHTA and CDR2 FQGNSA. Here the CDR3 DNA reads TGTGCCAGCAGCACGTGGACAGGGAAAGACGAGCAGTACTTC. This translates into CASSTWTGKDEQYF.